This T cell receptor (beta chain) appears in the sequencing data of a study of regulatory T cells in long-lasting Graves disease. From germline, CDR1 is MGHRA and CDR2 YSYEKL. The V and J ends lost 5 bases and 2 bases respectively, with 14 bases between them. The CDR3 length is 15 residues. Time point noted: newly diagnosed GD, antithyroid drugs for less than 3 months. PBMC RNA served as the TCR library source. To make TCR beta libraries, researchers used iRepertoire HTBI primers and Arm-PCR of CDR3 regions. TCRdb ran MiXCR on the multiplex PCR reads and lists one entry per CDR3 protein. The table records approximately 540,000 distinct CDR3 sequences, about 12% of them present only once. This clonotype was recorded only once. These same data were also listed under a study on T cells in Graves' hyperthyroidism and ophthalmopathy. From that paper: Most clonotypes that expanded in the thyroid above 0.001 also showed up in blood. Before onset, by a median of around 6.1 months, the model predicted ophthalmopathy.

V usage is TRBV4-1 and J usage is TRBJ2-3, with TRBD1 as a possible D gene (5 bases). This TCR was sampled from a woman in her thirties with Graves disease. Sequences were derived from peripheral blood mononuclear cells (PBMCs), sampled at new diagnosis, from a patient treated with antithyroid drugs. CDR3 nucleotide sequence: TGCGCCAGCAGCTCGGGCAGGGCCACCACAGATACGCAGTATTTT. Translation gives CASSSGRATTDTQYF.